The rows below give T cell receptor beta chains drawn from one sample of a study of blood T cell repertoires in COVID-19. Sequencing used immunoSEQ multiplex PCR; TCRdb keeps in-frame clones, though not all of them. The sample lists fewer than 200,000 clones, around 74% seen once, with about 3% in the top ten. Sequencing used peripheral blood. All receptors derive from an elderly woman with acute or convalescent COVID-19. Each CDR3 is given with its conserved first and last residue. D genes are given only for firm matches. Size tells how often a clone was seen (once, few, many) or the class of an expanded clone, and some rows leave it out.

d_call | clone_size | j_call | v_call | cdr3_nt | cdr3_aa
TRBD2 | . | TRBJ2-3 | TRBV6-4 | TGTGCCAGCAGTGCGGTCGGGACTAGCGGCACAGATACGCAGTATTTT | CASSAVGTSGTDTQYF
TRBD2 | . | TRBJ2-1 | TRBV3-1/TRBV3-2 | TGTGCCAGCAGCCAAGTGCGCCCTAGCGGGAACAATGAGCAGTTCTTC | CASSQVRPSGNNEQFF
TRBD1 | . | TRBJ2-3 | TRBV24-1 | TGTGCCAACACGGGACAGTGCCGTCCAGATACGCAGTATTTT | CANTGQCRPDTQYF
TRBD2 | few | TRBJ2-4 | TRBV7-2 | TGTGCCAGCAGCTTAACGGGACTAGCTCCCGAGGGGAACATTCAGTACTTC | CASSLTGLAPEGNIQYF
TRBD1 | . | TRBJ2-7 | TRBV6-5 | TGTGCCAGCAGTTCCGCCGGACAGGTGGGCCCCTACGAGCAGTACTTC | CASSSAGQVGPYEQYF
TRBD1 | . | TRBJ2-7 | TRBV9 | TGTGCCAGCAGTCGCTACCGGGACAGGGTTTACGAGCAGTACTTC | CASSRYRDRVYEQYF
TRBD2 | . | TRBJ2-5 | TRBV11-3 | TGTGCCAGCAGCTTAACTAGCGAAGAGACCCAGTACTTC | CASSLTSEETQYF
. | . | TRBJ2-5 | TRBV12-3/TRBV12-4 | TGTGCCAGCACTGTGGCGGGTGGGGAGACCCAGTACTTC | CASTVAGGETQYF
TRBD2 | . | TRBJ2-7 | TRBV14 | TGTGCCAGCAGCCAAGACATCGGCGATAGCGGGTCCCCATGGCAGTACTTC | CASSQDIGDSGSPWQYF
TRBD2 | few | TRBJ2-1 | TRBV14 | TGTGCCAGCAGCCAGTGGCTAGCGGGAACTAATCAGGAGTTCTTC | CASSQWLAGTNQEFF
TRBD1 | . | TRBJ1-3 | TRBV30 | TGTGCCTGGATACCCCGGACAGGGGCCGGAAACACCATATATTTT | CAWIPRTGAGNTIYF
TRBD2 | . | TRBJ2-1 | TRBV3-1/TRBV3-2 | TGTGCCAGCAGCCAAGGACTAGCGGTCAATGAGCAGTTCTTC | CASSQGLAVNEQFF
. | . | TRBJ2-1 | TRBV2 | TGTGCCAGCAGTGGCGGGAAGAGCTACAATGAGCAGTTCTTC | CASSGGKSYNEQFF
. | . | TRBJ2-5 | TRBV28 | TGTGCCAGCACGGGACTTCAAGAGACCCAGTACTTC | CASTGLQETQYF
. | many | TRBJ1-1 | TRBV4-1 | TGCGCCAGCAGCCAAGTTAGTCTTCTAATACAGATGAACACTGAAGCTTTCTTT | CASSQVSLLIQMNTEAFF
TRBD1 | . | TRBJ1-2 | TRBV27 | TGTGCCAGCGGACGGGACAGGGGTATCACTAACTATGGCTACACCTTC | CASGRDRGITNYGYTF
TRBD1 | . | TRBJ1-2 | TRBV6-2/TRBV6-3 | TGTGCCAGCAGTTACTCAGGGGGCGGACGTGGCTACACCTTC | CASSYSGGGRGYTF
. | . | TRBJ2-1 | TRBV10-1 | TGCGCCAGCAGTCCGCCCTTAGCGAATCCAAAGCGCAATGAGCAGTTCTTC | CASSPPLANPKRNEQFF
. | . | TRBJ1-5 | TRBV30 | TGTGCCTGGAGTACGGAGAACAATCAGCCCCAGCATTTT | CAWSTENNQPQHF
TRBD1 | . | TRBJ2-7 | TRBV12-3/TRBV12-4 | TGTGCCAGCAGCCTTGGGACAGGCTACGAGCAGTACTTC | CASSLGTGYEQYF
. | once | TRBJ2-2 | TRBV24-1 | TGTGCCACCAGTGTAGTACTAAACACCGGGGAGCTGTTTTTT | CATSVVLNTGELFF
TRBD1 | . | TRBJ1-1 | TRBV19 | TGTGCCAGTAGTACAAGACAGGGGCGTACTGAAGCTTTCTTT | CASSTRQGRTEAFF